These 24 T cell receptor beta chains were sequenced from one sample in a study of identical twins. TCRdb recomputed calls from the 5' RACE reads with MiXCR, one row per CDR3 protein. This table has under 800,000 distinct CDR3 sequences, 21% appearing once. These data also featured in a second study, about T cells expressing NK-cell markers.

Source material: PBMCs. All receptors come from a woman under 30 in good health.

V usage is TRBV4-3 and J usage is TRBJ1-1, with a weak D call TRBD1 (6 bases). Germline V gene sequence: CDR1 LGHNA, CDR2 YSLEER. The germline V and J ends were trimmed by 0 bases and 1 base, with 12 bases remaining between them. This CDR3 spans 16 amino acids. The CDR3 reads CASSQDLGQSNTEAFF. The DNA for the CDR3 is TGCGCCAGCAGCCAAGATTTAGGACAGTCGAACACTGAAGCTTTCTTT.

J is TRBJ2-7 and V is TRBV5-1, with 10 bases matching TRBD1. Germline lookup yields CDR1 SGHRS and CDR2 YFSETQ. V was clipped by 4 bases and J by 3 bases; unmatched bases: 7. The length of the CDR3 is 15 residues. CDR3 nucleotides: TGCGCCAGCAGCACTTGGACAGGGGGAAACTACGAGCAGTACTTC. Amino acids: CASSTWTGGNYEQYF.

This clonotype was detected a few times. The chain is built from TRBV12-3 or TRBV12-4 and TRBJ1-2, with D unclear. The V end was cut by 7 bases, the J end by 2 bases, with 20 bases between. The CDR3 is 16 amino acids. The CDR3 region has the DNA TGTGCCAGCAAGGGTGGGGTGGGCGGTCGAAACTATGGCTACACCTTC. The encoded protein is CASKGGVGGRNYGYTF.

This clonotype was detected a few times. Because the CDR3's place on the DNA is in doubt, the DNA is left out and the CDR3 is given as listed by TCRdb. The chain employs TRBV10-3 and TRBJ2-7; TRBD1, the D gene given by the table, was not confirmed from the DNA. Germline V gives CDR1 ENHRY, CDR2 SYGVKD. 15 amino acids form the CDR3, both terminal residues included. The CDR3 spells CAISTSGQGSHEQYF.

V is TRBV29-1 and J is TRBJ1-1; 7 nucleotides agree with TRBD1. Germline loops: CDR1 SQVTM, CDR2 ANQGSEA. This CDR3 contains 13 residues. V lost 6 bases and J lost 7; bases outside the gene matches: 11. The CDR3 DNA is TGCAGCGTCGTGAACTACAGGGGAGGTGAAGCTTTCTTT. Translated: CSVVNYRGGEAFF.

This clonotype was seen only a few times. This rearrangement joins TRBV5-1 to TRBJ2-5; D remains ambiguous. This CDR3 spans 14 amino acids. V was trimmed by 2 bases and J by 1 base, leaving 9 bases between them. The germline V gene has CDR1 SGHRS and CDR2 YFSETQ. The CDR3: CASSFIGSQETQYF. In DNA, the CDR3 is TGCGCCAGCAGCTTCATAGGGTCCCAAGAGACCCAGTACTTC.

There are a few counts of this clonotype. This rearrangement joins TRBV7-9 to TRBJ1-1; a weak D match, TRBD1 (5 bases). Germline V gene data show CDR1 as SEHNR and CDR2 as FQNEAQ (reference sequence). The CDR3 covers 16 residues. Trimming removed 1 base from V and 1 base from J, with 13 bases in between. This CDR3 is CASSLGSGGRNTEAFF. DNA for the CDR3: TGTGCCAGCAGCTTAGGGTCGGGGGGTCGGAACACTGAAGCTTTCTTT.

This clonotype was seen many times. The chain joins TRBV18 to TRBJ1-4; D is uncertain. There are 15 residues in the CDR3. Per germline, CDR1 KGHSH and CDR2 LQKENI. V gave up 4 bases and J gave up 4 bases, with 13 bases separating them. CDR3 in amino acids: CASSRIHESNEKLFF. The DNA of the CDR3 is TGTGCCAGCTCACGGATCCACGAAAGTAATGAAAAACTGTTTTTT.

The J gene is TRBJ2-3, the V gene TRBV7-3; D is ambiguous. The CDR3 consists of 16 residues. Trimming removed 2 bases at V and 2 bases at J, with 14 bases between. Looked up from germline, CDR1 is SGHTA and CDR2 is FQGTGA. The CDR3 here is CASSLFDRSSTDTQYF. CDR3 sequence (DNA): TGTGCCAGCAGCTTATTCGACCGTTCCTCCACAGATACGCAGTATTTT.

The table lists this clonotype with many counts. The chain uses TRBV7-3 and TRBJ2-3; D remains unclear. Trimming removed 5 bases at V and 1 base at J, with 7 bases between. CDR1 and CDR2 (germline): SGHTA, FQGTGA. CDR3 size: 13 residues. The CDR3 DNA reads as TGTGCCAGCAGCCCCGCCCGCACAGATACGCAGTATTTT. This translates into CASSPARTDTQYF.

The chain has TRBV12-3 or TRBV12-4 and TRBJ2-1; 8 bases match TRBD2. V gave up 3 bases and J gave up 8 bases; unmatched junction bases: 9. The CDR3 contains 15 residues. CDR3 nucleotides: TGTGCCAGCAGTTTCCGGGGGGGGAGTGGTGATGAGCAGTTCTTC. Encoded protein: CASSFRGGSGDEQFF.

V usage is TRBV12-3 or TRBV12-4 and J usage is TRBJ2-1; the match to TRBD2 covers 8 bases. Unmatched junction bases numbered 13, after V lost 7 bases and J lost 5 bases. This CDR3 has 16 amino acids. The CDR3 DNA reads TGTGCCAGCATCTCGACAAACGGGGGGGCTAACAATGAGCAGTTCTTC. Encoded protein: CASISTNGGANNEQFF.

This clonotype was detected a few times. The CDR3 region is CASSSGRRGTFTDTQYF. In DNA, the CDR3 is TGTGCCAGCAGTTCCGGACGGAGGGGGACATTCACAGATACGCAGTATTTT. This chain uses TRBV12-3 or TRBV12-4 with TRBJ2-3; D is perhaps TRBD1 or TRBD2 (6 bases each). Trimming stripped 4 bases from V and 2 bases from J, with 19 bases between. The CDR3 runs to 17 residues.

The gene calls are TRBV2 and TRBJ2-5, with D possibly being TRBD1 or TRBD2 (5 bases each). Germline lookup yields CDR1 SNHLY and CDR2 FYNNEI. This CDR3 spans 14 amino acids. Trimming pared 6 bases from V and 9 bases from J, leaving 20 bases between. The chain's CDR3 is CASRLGTGMLAQYF. In DNA form, the CDR3 reads TGTGCCAGCAGGCTTGGGACCGGAATGTTGGCCCAGTACTTC.

This clonotype was picked up a small number of times. V is TRBV7-9 and J is TRBJ2-5; TRBD1 or TRBD2 may be the D gene (5 bases each). V lost 6 bases and J lost 5, with 16 bases in between. The CDR3 consists of 14 residues. The germline V gene has CDR1 SEHNR and CDR2 FQNEAQ (reference sequence). The CDR3 sequence is CASSLEGLQETQYF. Here the CDR3 DNA reads TGTGCCAGCAGTCTAGAGGGGCTTCAGGAGACCCAGTACTTC.

This clonotype was observed a few times. The CDR3 spells CAISGLNHYEQYF. The DNA of the CDR3 is TGTGCCATCTCGGGCCTCAACCATTACGAGCAGTACTTC. The chain joins TRBV10-3 to TRBJ2-7; D uncertain. This CDR3 is 13 amino acids long. Germline V gene data show CDR1 as ENHRY and CDR2 as SYGVKD. The V end lost 8 bases, the J end lost 4 bases, and 15 bases lay between the germline ends.

This clonotype was detected a few times. The chain recombines TRBV20-1 with TRBJ2-3; 8 bases fit TRBD2. V shed 6 bases and J 6 bases; nucleotides not matched to a gene: 8. The CDR3 is made up of 13 amino acids. The germline CDR1 and CDR2 sequences are DFQATT and SNEGSKA (reference sequence). The CDR3 region has the DNA TGCAGTGCCAAAAGCGGGGGCCGGGATACGCAGTATTTT. This codes for CSAKSGGRDTQYF.

This clonotype was recorded a few times. The chain has TRBV6-1 and TRBJ2-5; 7 bases match TRBD2. The CDR3 has 16 amino acids. The V gene's germline CDR1 is MNHNS and CDR2 SASEGT. Germline trimming cut 6 bases from V and 5 bases from J; bases unmatched to any gene: 15. The CDR3 DNA sequence: TGTGCCAGCAGCCCGCGTAGGGTAGGGGAGGGGGAGACCCAGTACTTC. Translating it yields CASSPRRVGEGETQYF.

There are many counts of this clonotype. The J gene is TRBJ2-3, the V gene TRBV6-1; TRBD2 matches 7 bases. The CDR3 spans 16 residues. Germline-derived CDR1 and CDR2 are MNHNS and SASEGT. The ends lost 8 bases at V and 5 bases at J; junction bases unmatched: 16. DNA for the CDR3: TGTGCCAGCCAGCCCTACCGACTAGCTAATTTAGATACGCAGTATTTT. This encodes CASQPYRLANLDTQYF.

The sample holds one count of this clonotype. The CDR3 region is CASSLSGSGPITQYF. The CDR3 DNA reads as TGTGCCAGCAGCCTTAGCGGGAGTGGGCCCATAACGCAGTATTTT. This chain uses TRBV7-8 with TRBJ2-3; 9 bases are a match to TRBD2. CDR1 is SGHVS, CDR2 FQNEAQ, per germline. The CDR3 has 15 residues. The V gene end was trimmed by 5 bases and the J gene end by 9 bases; junction bases not matched to a gene: 12.

This clonotype was seen repeatedly, ten times or more. Mismatch with germline at one junction end may stem from a read error. This chain links TRBV5-6 with TRBJ2-1; 8 bases are a match to TRBD2. The V gene's germline CDR1 is SGHDT and CDR2 YYEEEE. The CDR3 is made up of 11 amino acids. Here the CDR3 DNA reads TGTGCCAGCACCGCCGGGGGGGCTTTGGTCTTC. Encoded protein: CASTAGGALVF. The full variable domain, in which reference TRBV5-6 and TRBJ2-1 provide the parts outside the CDR3, is DAGVTQSPTHLIKTRGQQVTLRCSPKSGHDTVSWYQQALGQGPQFIFQYYEEEERQRGNFPDRFSGHQFPNYSSELNVNALLLGDSALYLCASTAGGALVFGPGTRLTVL.

This clonotype has a count of ten or more. The chain combines TRBV7-9 with TRBJ1-1; D not resolved. Trimming removed 3 bases at V and 9 bases at J, with 8 bases between. The CDR3 has 11 residues. Germline loops: CDR1 SEHNR, CDR2 FQNEAQ (reference sequence). CDR3 amino acids: CASSLIQKAFF. The CDR3 DNA reads TGTGCCAGCAGCTTGATCCAGAAAGCTTTCTTT.

This sequence joins TRBV20-1 and TRBJ1-2; the D is unclear. The CDR3 is 11 residues long. Germline lookup yields CDR1 DFQATT and CDR2 SNEGSKA (reference sequence). The V and J ends lost 5 bases and 2 bases respectively, with 6 bases between them. CDR3 sequence (DNA): TGCAGTGCTGTCGGGAACTATGGCTACACCTTC. Protein product: CSAVGNYGYTF.

This clonotype was recorded at least ten times. The rearrangement joins TRBV25-1 to TRBJ2-5; D is ambiguous. CDR3 size: 16 residues. V gave up 3 bases and J gave up 2 bases, with 16 bases separating them. The germline V gene encodes CDR1 MGHDK and CDR2 SYGVNS. The CDR3 DNA is TGTGCCAGCAGTGATACTCGTGTGGCAGTGCAAGAGACCCAGTACTTC. This gives the protein CASSDTRVAVQETQYF.